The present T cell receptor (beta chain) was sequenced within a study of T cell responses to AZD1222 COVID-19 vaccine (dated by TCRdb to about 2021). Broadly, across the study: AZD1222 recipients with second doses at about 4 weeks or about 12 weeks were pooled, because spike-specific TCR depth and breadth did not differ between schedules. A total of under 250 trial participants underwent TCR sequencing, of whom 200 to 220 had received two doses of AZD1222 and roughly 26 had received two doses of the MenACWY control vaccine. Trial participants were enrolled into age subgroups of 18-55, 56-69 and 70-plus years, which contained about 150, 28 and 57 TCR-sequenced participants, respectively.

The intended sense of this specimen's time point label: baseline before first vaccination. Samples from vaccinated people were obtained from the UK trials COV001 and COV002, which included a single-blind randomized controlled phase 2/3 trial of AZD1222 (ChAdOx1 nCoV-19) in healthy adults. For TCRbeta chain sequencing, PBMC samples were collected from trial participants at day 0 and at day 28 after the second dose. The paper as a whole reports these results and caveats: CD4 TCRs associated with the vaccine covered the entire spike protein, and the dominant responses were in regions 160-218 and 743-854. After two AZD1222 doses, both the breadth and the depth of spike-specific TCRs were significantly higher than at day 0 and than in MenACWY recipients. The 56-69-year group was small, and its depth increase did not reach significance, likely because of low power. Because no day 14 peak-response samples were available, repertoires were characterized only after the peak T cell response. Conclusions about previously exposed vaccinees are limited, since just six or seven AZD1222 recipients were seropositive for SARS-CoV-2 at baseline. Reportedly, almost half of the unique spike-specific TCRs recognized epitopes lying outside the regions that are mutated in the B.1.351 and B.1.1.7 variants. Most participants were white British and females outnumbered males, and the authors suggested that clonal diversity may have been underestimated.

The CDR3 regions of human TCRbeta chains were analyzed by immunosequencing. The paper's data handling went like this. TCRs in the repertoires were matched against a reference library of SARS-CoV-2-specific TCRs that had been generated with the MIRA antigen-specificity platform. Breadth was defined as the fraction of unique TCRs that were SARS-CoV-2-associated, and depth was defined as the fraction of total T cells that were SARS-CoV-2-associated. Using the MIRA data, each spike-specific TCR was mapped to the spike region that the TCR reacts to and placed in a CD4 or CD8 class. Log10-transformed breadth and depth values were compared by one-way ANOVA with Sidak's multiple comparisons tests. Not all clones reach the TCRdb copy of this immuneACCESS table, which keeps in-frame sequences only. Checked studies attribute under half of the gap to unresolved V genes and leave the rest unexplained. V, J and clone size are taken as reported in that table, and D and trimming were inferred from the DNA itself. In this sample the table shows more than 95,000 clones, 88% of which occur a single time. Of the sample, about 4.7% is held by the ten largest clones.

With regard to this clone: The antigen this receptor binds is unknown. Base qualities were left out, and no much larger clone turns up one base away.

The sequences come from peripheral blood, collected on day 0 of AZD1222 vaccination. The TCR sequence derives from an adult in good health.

CDR3 protein: CASSSKRGAWGEQFF. The DNA sequence is TGTGCCAGCAGTTCCAAGCGGGGGGCTTGGGGGGAGCAGTTCTTC. Here the chain combines TRBV27 and TRBJ2-1; 9 bases in the junction line up with TRBD2. Germline trimming: 4 bases from V, 10 bases from J; junction bases outside gene matches: 11. The CDR3 covers 15 residues, taking in both the cysteine and the phenylalanine. The read is trimmed to its CDR3 DNA, 45 bases read in frame from base 1. Looking up the germline V gene (reference sequence) yields CDR1 MNHEY and CDR2 SMNVEV.